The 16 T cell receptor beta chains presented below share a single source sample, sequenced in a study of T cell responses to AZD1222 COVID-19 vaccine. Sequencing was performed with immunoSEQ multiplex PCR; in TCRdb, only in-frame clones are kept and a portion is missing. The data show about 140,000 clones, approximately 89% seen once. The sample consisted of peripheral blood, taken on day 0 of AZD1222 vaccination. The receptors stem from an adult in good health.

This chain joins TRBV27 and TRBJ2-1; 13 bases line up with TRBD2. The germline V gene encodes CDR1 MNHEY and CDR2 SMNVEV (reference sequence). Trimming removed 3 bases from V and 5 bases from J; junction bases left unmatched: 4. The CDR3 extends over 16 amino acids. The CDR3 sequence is CASSFLLAGGDNEQFF. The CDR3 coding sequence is TGTGCCAGCAGTTTTTTACTAGCGGGAGGGGACAATGAGCAGTTCTTC.

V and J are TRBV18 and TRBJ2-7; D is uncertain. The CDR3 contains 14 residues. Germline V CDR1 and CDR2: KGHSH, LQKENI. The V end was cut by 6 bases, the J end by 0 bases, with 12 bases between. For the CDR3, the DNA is TGTGCCAGCTCCGTTAGGGTGAGCTCCTACGAGCAGTACTTC. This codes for CASSVRVSSYEQYF.

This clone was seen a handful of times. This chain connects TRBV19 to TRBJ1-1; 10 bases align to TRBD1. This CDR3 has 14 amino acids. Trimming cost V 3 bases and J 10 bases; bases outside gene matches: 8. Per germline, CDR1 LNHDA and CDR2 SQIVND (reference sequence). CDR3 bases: TGTGCCAGTAGTATTGACAGGGGGCTGCGTGGAGCTTTCTTT. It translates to CASSIDRGLRGAFF. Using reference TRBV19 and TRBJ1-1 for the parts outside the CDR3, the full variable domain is DGGITQSPKYLFRKEGQNVTLSCEQNLNHDAMYWYRQDPGQGLRLIYYSQIVNDFQKGDIAEGYSVSREKKESFPLTVTSAQKNPTAFYLCASSIDRGLRGAFFGQGTRLTVV.

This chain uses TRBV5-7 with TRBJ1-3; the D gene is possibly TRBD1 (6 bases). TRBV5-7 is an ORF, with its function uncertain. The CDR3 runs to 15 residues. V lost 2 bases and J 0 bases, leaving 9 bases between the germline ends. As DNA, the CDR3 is TGTGCCAGCAGCTTTCAGGGGCCCTCTGGAAACACCATATATTTT. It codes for CASSFQGPSGNTIYF.

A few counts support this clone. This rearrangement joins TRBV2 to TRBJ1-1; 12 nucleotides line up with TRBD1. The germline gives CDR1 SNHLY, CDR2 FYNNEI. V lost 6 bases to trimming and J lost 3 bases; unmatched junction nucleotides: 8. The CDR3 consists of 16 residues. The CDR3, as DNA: TGTGCCAGCAGGGGGGACAGGGGGCATAAAGACACTGAAGCTTTCTTT. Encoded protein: CASRGDRGHKDTEAFF.

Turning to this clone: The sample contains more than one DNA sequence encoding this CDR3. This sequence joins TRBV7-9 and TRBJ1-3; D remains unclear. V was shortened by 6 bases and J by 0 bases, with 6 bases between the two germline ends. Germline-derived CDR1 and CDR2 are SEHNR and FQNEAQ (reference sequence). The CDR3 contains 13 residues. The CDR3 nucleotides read TGTGCCAGCAGTTCGAGCTCTGGAAACACCATATATTTT. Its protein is CASSSSSGNTIYF.

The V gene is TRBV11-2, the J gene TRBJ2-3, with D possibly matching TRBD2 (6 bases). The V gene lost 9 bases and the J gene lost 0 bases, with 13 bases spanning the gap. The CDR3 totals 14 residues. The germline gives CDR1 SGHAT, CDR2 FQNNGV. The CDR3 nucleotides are TGTGCCAGTCAAACGGGAGCTAGCACAGATACGCAGTATTTT. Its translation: CASQTGASTDTQYF.

Written as DNA, the CDR3 is TGCGCCAGCAGCTTGGGGGGACAGCTTTTTGGCTACACCTTC. It is translated as CASSLGGQLFGYTF. The chain carries TRBV5-1 and TRBJ1-2, with 7 nucleotides matching TRBD1. The length of the CDR3 is 14 residues. Per the germline V gene, CDR1 is SGHRS and CDR2 is YFSETQ. V lost 0 bases, J lost 7 bases, and 6 bases stayed unmatched.

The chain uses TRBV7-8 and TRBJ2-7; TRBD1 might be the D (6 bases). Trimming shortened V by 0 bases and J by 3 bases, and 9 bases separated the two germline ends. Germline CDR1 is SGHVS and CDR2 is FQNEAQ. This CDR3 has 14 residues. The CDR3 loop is CASSLADRFYEQYF. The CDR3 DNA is TGTGCCAGCAGCTTAGCGGACAGATTCTACGAGCAGTACTTC.

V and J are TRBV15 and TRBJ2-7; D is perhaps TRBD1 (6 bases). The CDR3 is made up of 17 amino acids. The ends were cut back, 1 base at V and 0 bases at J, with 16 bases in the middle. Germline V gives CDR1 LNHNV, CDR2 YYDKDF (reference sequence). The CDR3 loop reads CATSRGATGHYSYEQYF. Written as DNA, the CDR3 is TGTGCCACCAGCAGAGGGGCGACGGGACATTACTCCTACGAGCAGTACTTC.

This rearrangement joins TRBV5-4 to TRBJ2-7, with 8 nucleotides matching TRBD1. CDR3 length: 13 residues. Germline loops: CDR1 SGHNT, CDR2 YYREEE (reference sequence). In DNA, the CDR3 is TGTGCGTTGCGGACAGGGAGGACCAACGAGCAGTACTTC. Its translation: CALRTGRTNEQYF. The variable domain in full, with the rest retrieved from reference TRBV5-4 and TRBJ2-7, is ETGVTQSPTHLIKTRGQQVTLRCSSQSGHNTVSWYQQALGQGPQFIFQYYREEENGRGNFPPRFSGLQFPNYSSELNVNALELDDSALYLCALRTGRTNEQYFGPGTRLTVT.

The CDR3 DNA is TGTGCCAGCAGCTATGGGACGAGGGGGGAGACCCAGTACTTC. Its translation is CASSYGTRGETQYF. This chain connects TRBV5-4 to TRBJ2-5; a weak D match, TRBD1 (6 bases). CDR1 and CDR2 (germline): SGHNT, YYREEE (reference sequence). With 3 bases removed from V and 5 bases from J, the gap between germline ends came to 14 bases. The CDR3 is made up of 14 amino acids.

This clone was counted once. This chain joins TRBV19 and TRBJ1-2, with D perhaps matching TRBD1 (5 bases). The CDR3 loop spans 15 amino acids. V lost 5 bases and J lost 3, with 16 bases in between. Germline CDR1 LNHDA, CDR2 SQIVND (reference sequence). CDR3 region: CASSQRRDRDYGYTF. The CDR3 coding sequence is TGTGCCAGTAGTCAACGTCGGGACCGGGACTATGGCTACACCTTC.

Here the CDR3 DNA reads TGTGCTAGTGGTTTGGTAATAACAGGGGAATTCAATGAGCAGTTCTTC. Its translation: CASGLVITGEFNEQFF. The gene calls are TRBV12-5 and TRBJ2-1, with 7 bases fitting TRBD1. The CDR3 has 16 residues. Looked up from germline, CDR1 is LGHNT and CDR2 is FRNRAP. The V and J ends lost 0 bases and 6 bases, in that order; junction bases with no gene match: 8.

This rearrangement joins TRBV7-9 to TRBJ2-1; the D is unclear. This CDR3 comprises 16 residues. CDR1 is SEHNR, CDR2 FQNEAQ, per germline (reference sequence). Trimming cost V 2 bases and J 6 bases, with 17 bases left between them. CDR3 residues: CASSLNPRRSGNEQFF. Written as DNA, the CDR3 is TGTGCCAGCAGCTTAAATCCTAGACGGTCCGGCAATGAGCAGTTCTTC. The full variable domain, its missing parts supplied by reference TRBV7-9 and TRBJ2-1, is DTGVSQNPRHKITKRGQNVTFRCDPISEHNRLYWYRQTLGQGPEFLTYFQNEAQLEKSRLLSDRFSAERPKGSFSTLEIQRTEQGDSAMYLCASSLNPRRSGNEQFFGPGTRLTVL.

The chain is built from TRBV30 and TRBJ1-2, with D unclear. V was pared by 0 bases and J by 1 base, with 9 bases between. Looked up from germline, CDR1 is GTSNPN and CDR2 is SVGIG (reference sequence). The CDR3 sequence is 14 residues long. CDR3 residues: CAWSVAGINYGYTF. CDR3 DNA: TGTGCCTGGAGTGTGGCAGGAATTAACTATGGCTACACCTTC.